A selection of T cell receptor beta chains follows, all from one sample in a study of technical replicates of blood from a few donors. Assay: immunoSEQ multiplex PCR; the TCRdb copy retains only in-frame clones and omits some. Seen here are about 70,000 clones, approximately 98% observed once, and the top ten hold approximately 0.21%. The specimen was T cells isolated from PBMCs. The receptors originated from a human donor in good health. Each CDR3 is given with its conserved first and last residue. A D gene is named only where the DNA matches it firmly. The listing skips clone size in some rows; elsewhere it reads once, few, many or a size class.

d_call | j_call | clone_size | v_call | cdr3_aa | cdr3_nt
TRBD1 | TRBJ1-2 | - | TRBV13 | CAFSRDRDPYGYTF | TGTGCCTTTTCCCGGGACAGGGATCCCTATGGCTACACCTTC
- | TRBJ1-1 | - | TRBV5-4 | CASSHDRSPNTEAFF | TGTGCCAGCAGCCACGACAGGTCTCCGAACACTGAAGCTTTCTTT
- | TRBJ2-1 | - | TRBV5-6 | CASSLVGGDEQFF | TGTGCCAGCAGCTTGGTAGGGGGTGATGAGCAGTTCTTC
- | TRBJ1-5 | once | TRBV19 | CASRPPGVLAKPQHF | TGTGCCAGTAGGCCACCGGGAGTCTTGGCAAAGCCCCAGCATTTT
- | TRBJ1-1 | few | TRBV10-3 | CAIGGERTEAFF | TGTGCCATTGGAGGGGAACGCACTGAAGCTTTCTTT
- | TRBJ2-1 | - | TRBV7-2 | CASSPWAGIDNEQFF | TGTGCCAGCAGCCCCTGGGCGGGGATTGACAATGAGCAGTTCTTC
- | TRBJ2-1 | - | TRBV4-2 | CASSQDRVVYNEQFF | TGTGCCAGCAGCCAAGACAGGGTTGTCTACAATGAGCAGTTCTTC
TRBD1 | TRBJ1-2 | - | TRBV7-3 | CASSLNVQGGGYTF | TGTGCCAGCAGCTTAAATGTTCAGGGGGGAGGCTACACCTTC
TRBD1 | TRBJ1-1 | once | TRBV7-9 | CASSATTGDTEAFF | TGTGCCAGCAGCGCCACTACAGGGGACACTGAAGCTTTCTTT
- | TRBJ2-5 | - | TRBV7-9 | CASSKPDWYQETQYF | TGTGCCAGCAGCAAGCCGGACTGGTACCAAGAGACCCAGTACTTC
TRBD1 | TRBJ2-7 | - | TRBV11-3 | CASSLQGAFPEQYF | TGTGCCAGCAGCTTACAGGGGGCTTTCCCCGAGCAGTACTTC
- | TRBJ1-1 | - | TRBV7-2 | CASSLGQLSMNTEAFF | TGTGCCAGCAGCTTAGGACAGCTCTCCATGAACACTGAAGCTTTCTTT
TRBD1 | TRBJ2-3 | - | TRBV13 | CASSLTGTGGAWGTDTQYF | TGTGCCAGCAGCTTAACCGGGACAGGGGGCGCGTGGGGCACAGATACGCAGTATTTT
- | TRBJ1-3 | - | TRBV18 | CASSPLLGRERGNTIYF | TGTGCCAGCTCACCATTGCTGGGACGGGAGCGTGGAAACACCATATATTTT
- | TRBJ2-7 | - | TRBV11-2 | CASSLEVLSYEQYF | TGTGCCAGCAGCCTGGAGGTTCTCTCCTACGAGCAGTACTTC
TRBD2 | TRBJ2-3 | - | TRBV6-4 | CASGREADTQYF | TGTGCCAGCGGACGGGAGGCAGATACGCAGTATTTT
- | TRBJ1-2 | - | TRBV9 | CASSKSGRSGYTF | TGTGCCAGCAGCAAGTCAGGGAGGAGTGGCTACACCTTC
- | TRBJ2-2 | - | TRBV25-1 | CASSEFGNTGELFF | TGTGCCAGCAGTGAATTCGGGAACACCGGGGAGCTGTTTTTT
TRBD2 | TRBJ2-3 | - | TRBV19 | CASTRGGSTDTQYF | TGTGCCTCCACCCGGGGGGGTTCCACAGATACGCAGTATTTT
TRBD1 | TRBJ1-5 | - | TRBV28 | CASSIGTGRQPQHF | TGTGCCAGCAGTATAGGGACAGGGCGTCAGCCCCAGCATTTT
- | TRBJ2-1 | once | TRBV18 | CASSPVGTNEQFF | TGTGCCAGCTCACCCGTTGGGACTAATGAGCAGTTCTTC
TRBD1 | TRBJ1-2 | - | TRBV28 | CASRPLGQGSGYTF | TGTGCCAGCAGACCTTTGGGACAGGGGAGCGGCTACACCTTC
TRBD1 | TRBJ2-3 | - | TRBV13 | CASSPLDRDDTQYF | TGTGCCAGCAGCCCACTGGACAGGGACGATACGCAGTATTTT
- | TRBJ2-1 | - | TRBV6-5 | CASRTSHEQFF | TGTGCCAGCAGGACTTCTCATGAGCAGTTCTTC